These 11 T cell receptor beta chains share one sample of origin, sequenced in a study of regulatory T cells in long-lasting Graves disease. Stated time point: newly diagnosed GD, antithyroid drugs for less than 3 months. TCR sequences were obtained from RNA taken from PBMCs. Sequencing libraries for TCR beta were prepared with iRepertoire HTBI primers and Arm-PCR of CDR3 regions. TCRdb re-called the multiplex PCR reads with MiXCR, one entry per CDR3 protein. The table lists about 420,000 distinct CDR3 sequences, 16% of them singletons. The same sample was also used in a study of T cells in Graves' hyperthyroidism and ophthalmopathy.

The material sequenced was peripheral blood mononuclear cells (PBMCs), taken at new diagnosis, from a patient treated with antithyroid drugs. Receptors originate from a woman aged 18-29 years with Graves disease.

This clonotype was detected many times. The gene calls are TRBV9 and TRBJ2-5; 7 nucleotides align to TRBD2. The CDR3 spans 15 residues. Trimming removed 0 bases from V and 5 bases from J; junction bases left unmatched: 7. The germline V gene encodes CDR1 SGDLS and CDR2 YYNGEE. The CDR3 nucleotides read TGTGCCAGCAGCGTAGATGGACTAGAGGCGGAGACCCAGTACTTC. This translates into CASSVDGLEAETQYF.

This rearrangement joins TRBV3-1 to TRBJ2-7; 10 bases match TRBD2. V lost 2 bases to trimming and J lost 9 bases; unmatched junction nucleotides: 7. Germline values: CDR1 LGHDT, CDR2 YNNKEL (reference sequence). The CDR3 is made up of 14 amino acids. This chain's CDR3 is CASSQWSSGRSQYF. CDR3 DNA: TGTGCCAGCAGCCAATGGAGTAGCGGGAGGTCGCAGTACTTC.

This chain connects TRBV15 to TRBJ1-5; D remains unclear. The CDR3 consists of 17 residues. The germline CDR1 and CDR2 sequences are LNHNV and YYDKDF (reference sequence). Deletions cut 2 bases from V and 0 bases from J, with 14 bases between. The CDR3 DNA is TGTGCCACCAGCAGATCCCCTGCAGAGAATAGCAATCAGCCCCAGCATTTT. It codes for CATSRSPAENSNQPQHF.

CDR3 protein: CASSDDRGWAQYF. CDR3 nucleotide sequence: TGTGCCAGCAGTGATGATCGGGGGTGGGCCCAGTACTTC. This chain connects TRBV25-1 to TRBJ2-5; the D gene is possibly TRBD2 (6 bases). The CDR3 totals 13 residues. Germline-derived CDR1 and CDR2 are MGHDK and SYGVNS. V dropped 3 bases and J dropped 9 bases, with 14 bases sitting between them.

In the case of this clonotype: A far larger clone is one nucleotide away, so this likely arose from a read error. The rearrangement joins TRBV7-3 to TRBJ2-4; 7 positions agree with TRBD2. Germline loops: CDR1 SGHTA, CDR2 FQGTGA. There are 14 residues in the CDR3. V lost 4 bases and J lost 13; bases outside the gene matches: 13. CDR3 nucleotides: TGTGCCAGCAGCTCCCAAGGGGACTACAATGAGCAGTACTTC. Translated: CASSSQGDYNEQYF. The full variable domain, rest sourced from reference TRBV7-3 and TRBJ2-4, is GAGVSQTPSNKVTEKGKYVELRCDPISGHTALYWYRQSLGQGPEFLIYFQGTGAADDSGLPNDRFFAVRPEGSVSTLKIQRTERGDSAVYLCASSSQGDYNEQYFGAGTRLSVL.

This clonotype was found many times. In nucleotides, the CDR3 is TGCAGTGCTTCTACGACTAGCGGAGAGGAGACCCAGTACTTC. Translating it yields CSASTTSGEETQYF. The chain joins TRBV20-1 to TRBJ2-5; 9 bases agree with TRBD2. The CDR3 extends over 14 amino acids. Per the germline V gene, CDR1 is DFQATT and CDR2 is SNEGSKA (reference sequence). V was pared by 5 bases and J by 5 bases, with 9 bases of the junction left unmatched.

This clonotype was recorded many times. This may be a read error, as it is one base from a much larger clone. The chain uses TRBV7-3 and TRBJ2-3, with unresolved D. The ends were cut back, 5 bases at V and 1 base at J, with 7 bases in the middle. The CDR3 length is 13 residues. Per germline, CDR1 SGHTA and CDR2 FQGTGA. The CDR3 nucleotides read TGTGCCAGCAGCCCCAGCCGCACAGATACGCAGTATTTT. This sequence encodes CASSPSRTDTQYF.

J is TRBJ2-7 and V is TRBV15; 12 bases fit TRBD2. The V gene's germline CDR1 is LNHNV and CDR2 YYDKDF (reference sequence). This CDR3 has 16 amino acids. V lost 0 bases, J lost 5 bases, and 5 bases stayed unmatched. The CDR3 nucleotides are TGTGCCACCAGCAGAGATGGACTAGCGGGATTCCACGAGCAGTACTTC. Translating it yields CATSRDGLAGFHEQYF.

This clonotype was detected many times. The chain employs TRBV12-3 or TRBV12-4 and TRBJ2-3; a possible D gene is TRBD2 (6 bases). The CDR3 length is 19 residues. V gave up 5 bases and J gave up 1 base, with 25 bases separating them. CDR3 in amino acids: CASSTGTALISRGTDTQYF. Here the CDR3 DNA reads TGTGCCAGCAGTACCGGGACTGCGTTGATTAGTAGAGGCACAGATACGCAGTATTTT.

This CDR3 reads CASSPQTASYNSPLHF. DNA of the CDR3: TGTGCCAGCAGCCCGCAGACAGCTTCCTATAATTCACCCCTCCACTTT. This chain uses TRBV5-6 with TRBJ1-6; TRBD1 might be the D (5 bases). CDR3 length: 16 amino acids. Germline CDR1 reads SGHDT; CDR2 reads YYEEEE. Trimming removed 4 bases at V and 1 base at J, with 12 bases between.

This clonotype was seen a handful of times. A much larger clone lies a single base off, so this may be a read error. The chain has TRBV28 and TRBJ1-2; D gene ambiguous. Germline values: CDR1 MDHEN, CDR2 SYDVKM. V was cut by 3 bases and J by 11 bases, with 13 bases left in between. The CDR3 consists of 12 residues. DNA for the CDR3: TGTGCCAGCAGTTTGAGTTACAGTTCTTACACCTTC. Translated, it gives CASSLSYSSYTF.